The present T cell receptor (beta chain) was sequenced within a study of control samples from healthy donors and cancer patients. Profiling relied on immunoSEQ multiplex PCR, and the TCRdb table lists in-frame clones only, not all of them. The table shows some 150,000 clones, with more than 80% occurring only once. The CDR3 sequence is 13 residues long. CDR1 SEHNR and CDR2 FQNEAQ come from the germline V gene (reference sequence). Losses at the gene ends were 5 bases for V and 4 bases for J; bases not matched to a gene: 4. The TCR was taken from a man between 18 and 35 years old in good health. The rearrangement links TRBV7-9 to TRBJ1-2; 7 bases are a match to TRBD1. The sequenced material came from blood. The CDR3 spells CASSVGTVYGYTF. CDR3 DNA: TGTGCCAGCAGCGTAGGGACAGTCTATGGCTACACCTTC.